Reported below is one TCR beta chain. TCRdb keeps only in-frame clones here, not all; method: immunoSEQ multiplex PCR. Among 150,000 or so clones listed, 82% were seen once. The record originates from a study of blood T cell repertoires in COVID-19. The CDR3 is 14 amino acids. From germline, CDR1 is SNHLY and CDR2 FYNNEI. V lost 7 bases and J lost 4; bases outside the gene matches: 7. The chain combines TRBV2 with TRBJ1-2, with TRBD1 identical over 9 bases. Sequenced sample: peripheral blood. This receptor was obtained from a human donor with acute or convalescent COVID-19. The donor label of this sample is uncertain. DNA of the CDR3: TGTGCCAGCATCCGTACAGGGGGCGGCTATGGCTACACCTTC. Translating it yields CASIRTGGGYGYTF. Looking up the rest from reference TRBV2 and TRBJ1-2 gives the full variable domain: EPEVTQTPSHQVTQMGQEVILRCVPISNHLYFYWYRQILGQKVEFLVSFYNNEISEKSEIFDDQFSVERPDGSNFTLKIRSTKLEDSAMYFCASIRTGGGYGYTFGSGTRLTVV.